This T cell receptor beta chain came from a study of molecular identifiers for immune sequencing clone quantification. TCRdb processed the PCR reads anew with MiXCR; each CDR3 protein has one entry. The sample lists approximately 680,000 distinct CDR3 sequences, roughly 27% occurring once. Per the germline V gene, CDR1 is SQVTM and CDR2 is ANQGSEA. Trimming at V came to 2 bases and at J to 2 bases, leaving 3 bases not matched to a gene. This CDR3 is 14 amino acids long. Findings and limits, study-wide: Spiked Jurkat TCR RNA equal to one cell could reportedly be picked out among 850,000 to 1,000,000 naive cells.

This clonotype was observed many times. Its antigen is unidentified. The chain couples TRBV29-1 to TRBJ2-1; TRBD2 matches 7 bases. The receptor was derived from a human donor in good health. Some libraries in this study had Jurkat cell RNA spiked in. Source material: naive CD8+ T cells from blood, with Jurkat cell RNA spiked in. Subset specified: FACS-sorted CD8+CD4-CCR7+CD45RA+ naive T cells. The CDR3 DNA is TGCAGCGTTGAATGGCGGGGGACCTACAATGAGCAGTTCTTC. Protein sequence: CSVEWRGTYNEQFF.